This T cell receptor beta chain was recovered during a study of T cell repertoires in cytomegalovirus infection (dated by TCRdb to the late 2010s). The study in broad terms: The HLA type of each donor mattered for the analysis, because public TCR beta signatures pointed to carriage of CMV infection along with the matching HLA type. Points the paper makes about the study in general: In the ex vivo response, HLA-C-restricted CMV-specific TCR beta clonotypes were dominant, and in two of eight donors the single most frequent clonotype came from this HLA-C-restricted group. Carriers of CMV infection plus the relevant HLA type were discriminated by the cumulative frequency of public TCR beta family members in the study cohort and in an independent roughly 380-donor cohort.

The sequencer listed for this sample is Illumina HiSeq 1500. TCRdb trimmed public reads at Q25 via fastp, called clones via MiXCR and kept in-frame beta chains. Rows with a matching CDR3 protein are joined into one entry that keeps the most common DNA and genes. This sample lists around 440,000 distinct CDR3 sequences; around 11% were detected once. About a tenth of the sample goes to the ten largest clones. This clonotype was recorded at least ten times. The specificity of this receptor is unknown. Per-nucleotide qualities are absent, and no much larger clonotype sits a single base away. The trim is 1 base for V and 5 bases for J, with a gap of 8 bases between the germline ends. The CDR3 has 13 amino acids, counting the end cysteine and phenylalanine. Solely the CDR3 DNA is kept, with 39 bases framed from the first base. CDR1 is given as SGHTA and CDR2 as FQGNSA, both from the germline V gene.

The clonotype was recovered from a human donor in good health (CMV status not recorded). Some clones in this sample may be carry-over from other donors' samples. The material sequenced was PBMCs. The rearrangement joined TRBV7-2 to TRBJ2-5, with the identity of the D gene unclear. The DNA is as follows: TGTGCCAGCAGCTTAGGGTCTGGTGAGACCCAGTACTTC. This codes for CASSLGSGETQYF.